This T cell receptor (beta chain) stems from a study of T-cell memory formation after mild COVID-19. The overall study: Largely, the TCR clusters proved donor specific. Study-level findings and limits: Day 37-peaking second-wave clones had unconfirmed SARS-CoV-2 specificity.

CDR1 is LGHDT and CDR2 is YNNKEL in the germline V gene (reference sequence). V lost 1 base and J 7 bases, leaving 10 bases between the germline ends. The CDR3 has 13 amino acids. TCRdb reanalysed the 5' RACE reads using MiXCR and keeps one entry per CDR3 protein. The table has about 150,000 distinct CDR3 sequences, 15% to 20% seen once; the top ten hold around 2.4%. Comments on this clonotype: The target antigen is unknown.

This TCR derives from an adult woman who had mild COVID-19 (a few samples of this study predate the infection). Cell type and time point are not known. Input material: PBMCs or a T cell subset sorted from them (not recorded which). The rearrangement links TRBV3-1 to TRBJ1-1; no firm D call. The CDR3 nucleotides are TGTGCCAGCAGCCAAGGGGTGTCCGGTGAAGCTTTCTTT. Translation gives CASSQGVSGEAFF.